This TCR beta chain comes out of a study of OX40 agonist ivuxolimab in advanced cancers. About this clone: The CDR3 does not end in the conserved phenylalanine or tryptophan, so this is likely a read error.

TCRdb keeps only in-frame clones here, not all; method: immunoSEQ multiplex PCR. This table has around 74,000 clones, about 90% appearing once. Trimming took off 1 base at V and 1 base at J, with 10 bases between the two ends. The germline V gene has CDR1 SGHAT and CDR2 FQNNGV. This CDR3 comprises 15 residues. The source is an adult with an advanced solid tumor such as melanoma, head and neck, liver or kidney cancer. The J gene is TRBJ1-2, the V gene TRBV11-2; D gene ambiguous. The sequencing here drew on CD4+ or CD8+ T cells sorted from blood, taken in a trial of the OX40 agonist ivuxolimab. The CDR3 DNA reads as TGTGCCAGCAGCTTAGCCCAGGATCTTAACTATGGCTACACCCTC. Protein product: CASSLAQDLNYGYTL.